This T cell receptor beta chain emerged from a study of T cell responses to AZD1222 COVID-19 vaccine. Regarding the study as a whole: Clonal diversity was possibly underestimated, and the donors were mostly white British, with more females. Close to half of all spike-specific TCRs reportedly target regions of the variants that are unmutated. Scientists sampled the repertoires only once the peak T cell response had passed.

The V gene lost 2 bases and the J gene lost 4 bases, with 15 bases spanning the gap. The germline gives CDR1 KGHSH, CDR2 LQKENI. The CDR3 has 17 residues. Here immunoSEQ multiplex PCR was the method, and the copy in TCRdb shows in-frame clones only, minus some. Among approximately 100,000 clones listed, around 90% were seen once. As regards this clone: Antigen specificity is unknown.

Second-dose groups at about 4 or about 12 weeks were pooled. V gene TRBV18 combines with J gene TRBJ2-6; either TRBD1 or TRBD2 may fit D (6 bases each). The source material was peripheral blood, sampled 28 days after the second AZD1222 dose. The sequence came from an adult who received the AZD1222 COVID-19 vaccine. Written as DNA, the CDR3 is TGTGCCAGCTCACCAAGAGGAGGGGGATCCGGGGCCAACGTCCTGACTTTC. This translates into CASSPRGGGSGANVLTF.